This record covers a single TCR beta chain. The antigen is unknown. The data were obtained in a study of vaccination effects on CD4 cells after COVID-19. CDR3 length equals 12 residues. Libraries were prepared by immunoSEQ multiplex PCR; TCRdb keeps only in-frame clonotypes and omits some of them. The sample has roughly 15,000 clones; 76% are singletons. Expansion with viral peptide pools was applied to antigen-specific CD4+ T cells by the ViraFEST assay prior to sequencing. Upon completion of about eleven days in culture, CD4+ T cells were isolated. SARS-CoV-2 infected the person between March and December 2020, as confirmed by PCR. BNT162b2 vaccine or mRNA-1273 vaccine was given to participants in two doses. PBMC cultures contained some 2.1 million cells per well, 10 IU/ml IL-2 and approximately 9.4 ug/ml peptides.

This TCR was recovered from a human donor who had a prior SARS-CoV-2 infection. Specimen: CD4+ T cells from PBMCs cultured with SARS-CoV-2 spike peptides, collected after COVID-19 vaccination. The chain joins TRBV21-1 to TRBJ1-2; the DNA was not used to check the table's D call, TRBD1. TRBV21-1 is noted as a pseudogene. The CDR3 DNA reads TGTGCCAGTGGACAGTGTGTGGGCGGCTACACCTTC. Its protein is CASGQCVGGYTF.